The sequence of this T cell receptor beta chain was determined in a study of identical twins listed by TCRdb under 2016. At the level of the whole study: To test whether fetal clonotypes persist, the study used deep sequencing on TCR alpha and beta repertoires from monozygotic twins, unrelated adults of various ages, and cord blood. Replicate twin experiments were performed at different times using different library preparation protocols to rule out contamination. The paper's findings and limits, for the study overall: The excess sharing between twins in beta out-of-frame sequences was weaker because fewer shared sequences reduced the signal-to-noise ratio. Because the same donors could not be followed over many years, the conclusions depended on cross-sectional statistical analysis. Fewer insertions were carried by abundant cord blood beta clonotypes; a weaker similar trend was observed in young adult naive repertoires, while no such trend was observed in memory repertoires. Recombination models systematically underestimated out-of-frame TCR alpha sharing in monozygotic twins but agreed with sharing between unrelated individuals. Compared with coincidental sharing between unrelated individuals, out-of-frame TCR alpha sequences shared between twins showed an excess of sequences with low generation probability. Zero-insertion analyses could be partly confounded by invariant T cells such as MAIT and iNKT, although diverse VJ usage argued against such confounding for most clonotypes.

Every donor was a healthy Caucasian. The twin cohort consisted of three pairs of female monozygotic twins, all aged roughly 18 to 30 years. The RNA used for TCR libraries was isolated from peripheral blood mononuclear cells. This clonotype came up many times. Its specific antigen is unknown. Base qualities are not at hand, and no much larger clone is one base apart. The library was built by means of 5' RACE. Sequencer: Illumina HiSeq 2000. A universal primer binding site was added through template switching, and the final cDNA carried a unique molecular identifier so that TCR cDNA molecules could be counted accurately. Specific primers in the conserved constant-segment region were used to synthesize first-strand cDNA for TCR alpha and beta chains. To control for contamination, each cDNA library was double barcoded with a SMART-Mk sample barcode plus Illumina barcodes. Two successive PCR steps introduced TruSeq adapter sequences along with Illumina sample barcodes. Sequencing of the TCR alpha and beta cDNA libraries was done on the Illumina HiSeq platform using custom primers. The published analysis was carried out like this. Unique molecular identifiers were extracted from raw reads with MiGEC, and CDR3 positions were determined with MiXCR. Recombination models were inferred per individual with the repgenHMM and IGoR tools using an EM algorithm. The tcR package in R was used for shared clonotype analysis, with sharing normalized by the product of cloneset sizes. To study raw recombination without the effects of thymic and clonal selection, out-of-frame nonproductive sequences were analyzed. TCRdb passed the public sequencing reads through fastp at Q25 and MiXCR, retaining productive beta sequences. CDR3 protein duplicates are merged, each entry listing the most common genes and DNA. Here the V and J calls rest on TCRdb's processing, not on the authors' analysis. This sample holds fewer than 900,000 distinct CDR3 sequences; 21% were observed only once. The ten top clones hold roughly 4.3% of the sample.

The germline V gene yields MGHDK for CDR1 and SYGVNS for CDR2. Taken from cysteine to phenylalanine, the CDR3 has 13 residues. Only the CDR3 portion is preserved as DNA: 39 bases, with reading frame beginning at the first base. V and J lose 6 bases and 8 bases, and a span of 13 bases separates them. This same sample was also part of a study on T cells expressing NK-cell markers. Drawing on the second study: Roughly 8 donors provided sorted CD3+CD56+NKG2C+, CD3+CD56+NKG2C- and CD3+CD56-NKG2C+ T-cell subsets, whose TCR beta-chain repertoires were profiled. Among the eight sequenced donors, seven were HCMV-seropositive and one was HCMV-seronegative. In several experiments an anti-gammadeltaTCR antibody was added to restrict sorting to alphabetaTCR-expressing T cells. In six donors, the dominant CD3+CD56+NKG2C+ clonotypes were found to rank among the top 10 CD8+ clonotypes and to make up roughly 1.0-7.0% of CD8+ T cells. Those dominant clonotypes were again the most abundant among CD3+CD56-NKG2C+ cells in a handful of donors, at about 25-60.1%. Whether the expanded NKG2C-expressing T cell clones were specific for HCMV antigens remained unclear. The study sequenced eight donors, all healthy volunteers chosen at random: three men and five women. HCMV serostatus was determined by detecting HCMV-specific IgG in serum with a commercial ELISA kit. For roughly six donors, bulk peripheral blood T-cell repertoires were additionally sequenced from unsorted PBMC. MIGEC handled demultiplexing of the reads and grouping by UMI, while MiTCR was used to assemble and quantify clonotypes. To exclude erroneous sequences, any TCR cDNA sequence not supported by at least two reads was discarded. The tcR package was used for downstream repertoire analysis, and clonotypes were matched across fractions by CDR3 nucleotide sequence plus V segment. Antigen specificity was annotated against VDJdb with VDJmatch, allowing one amino acid substitution in CDR3.

Rearrangement joined TRBV25-1 to TRBJ1-4, and perhaps TRBD1 as D gene, on 6 matching bases. Material: PBMCs. The sequence came from a woman aged 18-35 years in good health. The DNA is TGTGCCAGCAGGGAAACAGGGAACGAAAAACTGTTTTTT. It specifies CASRETGNEKLFF. The full variable domain, with segments outside the CDR3 supplied by the reference TRBV25-1 and TRBJ1-4 proteins, appears as EADIYQTPRYLVIGTGKKITLECSQTMGHDKMYWYQQDPGMELHLIHYSYGVNSTEKGDLSSESTVSRIRTEHFPLTLESARPSHTSQYLCASRETGNEKLFFGSGTQLSVL.